These 14 T cell receptor beta chains were all obtained from the same sample, sequenced in a study of shared clonotypes between healthy human individuals. Assay: immunoSEQ multiplex PCR; the TCRdb copy retains only in-frame clones and omits some. Of approximately 2.4 million clones listed, approximately 94% are singletons. The sample taken for sequencing was naive CD4+ T cells sorted from blood. Regarding subset: CD45RA+ positively selected. These receptors came from a man between 18 and 35 years old in good health.

V is TRBV7-2 and J is TRBJ2-1; the match to TRBD2 covers 11 bases. CDR1 is SGHTA and CDR2 is FQGNSA in the germline V gene. This CDR3 region has 17 residues. Trimming cost V 0 bases and J 7 bases; bases outside gene matches: 8. The CDR3 sequence: CASSLAPTSGSSNEQFF. In DNA, the CDR3 is TGTGCCAGCAGCTTAGCGCCCACTAGCGGGAGCTCTAATGAGCAGTTCTTC.

The chain combines TRBV7-9 with TRBJ2-2, with D possibly being TRBD1 (7 bases). This CDR3 spans 13 amino acids. The V end lost 5 bases, the J end lost 7 bases, and 11 bases lay between the germline ends. The V gene's germline CDR1 is SEHNR and CDR2 FQNEAQ (reference sequence). CDR3 DNA: TGTGCCAGCAGCACCAGGGGGGTCGGGGAGCTGTTTTTT. Translating it yields CASSTRGVGELFF.

This rearrangement joins TRBV21-1 to TRBJ1-1; the listed D gene, TRBD1, was not tested against the DNA. TRBV21-1 is a pseudogene segment. The CDR3 extends over 17 amino acids. CDR3 bases: TGTGCCAGCAGCAAACCGCAGCGACAGAAAATGAACACTGAAGCTTTCTTT. Translated: CASSKPQRQKMNTEAFF.

The chain joins TRBV5-6 to TRBJ2-1; 10 bases agree with TRBD2. CDR1 SGHDT and CDR2 YYEEEE come from the germline V gene. This CDR3 has 16 amino acids. V was clipped by 2 bases and J by 3 bases; unmatched bases: 5. CDR3 amino acids: CASSLLLAGSYNEQFF. Here the CDR3 DNA reads TGTGCCAGCAGCTTACTACTAGCGGGAAGCTACAATGAGCAGTTCTTC.

Comment on this clone: Other DNA sequences within the sample encode an identical CDR3. This rearrangement joins TRBV6-6 to TRBJ2-5, with 8 nucleotides matching TRBD1. The CDR3 is 14 residues long. In germline, CDR1 is MNHNY, CDR2 SVGAGI (reference sequence). Trimming cost V 2 bases and J 5 bases; bases outside gene matches: 4. In nucleotides, the CDR3 is TGTGCCAGCAGTTACCCCGGACAGGGTGAGACCCAGTACTTC. This encodes CASSYPGQGETQYF.

The CDR3 DNA reads TGTGCCAGCAGTTACGGGACAGGGGTTGAGCCCCAGCATTTT. It codes for CASSYGTGVEPQHF. This chain joins TRBV6-5 and TRBJ1-5; 10 bases fit TRBD1. V trimming: 2 bases; J trimming: 8 bases; junction bases outside the gene matches: 3. The V gene's germline CDR1 is MNHEY and CDR2 SVGAGI. The CDR3 runs 14 residues.

The rearrangement uses TRBV28 and TRBJ1-1; no definite D call. CDR3 length equals 15 residues. The V and J ends lost 1 base and 0 bases respectively, with 9 bases between them. Germline values: CDR1 MDHEN, CDR2 SYDVKM. The CDR3 coding sequence is TGTGCCAGCAGTTTATTCAGCAACCTGAACACTGAAGCTTTCTTT. Translated: CASSLFSNLNTEAFF.

The V gene is TRBV5-1, the J gene TRBJ2-7; 11 bases map to TRBD1. The CDR3 extends over 15 amino acids. Germline trimming cut 8 bases from V and 3 bases from J; bases unmatched to any gene: 10. Germline CDR1 reads SGHRS; CDR2 reads YFSETQ. The CDR3 region is CASSKRTGGVYEQYF. Written as DNA, the CDR3 is TGCGCCAGTTCTAAGAGGACAGGGGGCGTCTACGAGCAGTACTTC.

The genes are TRBV5-1 and TRBJ1-2; 8 nucleotides line up with TRBD1. After removal of 0 bases from V and 8 bases from J, the junction contained 15 bases not matched to a gene. The CDR3 totals 17 residues. Germline values: CDR1 SGHRS, CDR2 YFSETQ. The CDR3 bases are TGCGCCAGCAGCTTGGCGGGGACAGGAGCTACTCTTCAAGGCTACACCTTC. The encoded protein is CASSLAGTGATLQGYTF.

The rearrangement uses TRBV5-8 and TRBJ1-5, with D possibly matching TRBD1 (5 bases). The CDR3 runs 15 residues. CDR1 and CDR2 (germline): SGHTS, YDEGEE. The ends were cut back, 4 bases at V and 0 bases at J, with 11 bases in the middle. The CDR3 sequence: CASSPGLHSNQPQHF. CDR3 DNA sequence: TGTGCCAGCAGCCCAGGGCTTCATAGCAATCAGCCCCAGCATTTT.

The V and J genes are TRBV15 and TRBJ2-7; perhaps TRBD2 as D (6 bases). The CDR3 totals 12 residues. In germline, CDR1 is LNHNV, CDR2 YYDKDF (reference sequence). V lost 0 bases and J 6 bases, leaving 6 bases between the germline ends. The CDR3 sequence is CATSREGGEQYF. The CDR3 bases are TGTGCCACCAGCAGAGAGGGAGGCGAGCAGTACTTC.

The chain is built from TRBV28 and TRBJ2-5; tentative D call: TRBD2 (5 bases). The CDR3 sequence is 15 residues long. V was clipped by 3 bases and J by 5 bases, with 16 bases between them. Per germline, CDR1 MDHEN and CDR2 SYDVKM. CDR3 DNA sequence: TGTGCCAGCAGTTTTGACCTAACTAGGTGGGAGACCCAGTACTTC. Amino acid sequence: CASSFDLTRWETQYF.

The chain uses TRBV2 and TRBJ2-2; D possibly corresponds to TRBD1 (6 bases). This CDR3 region has 16 residues. The ends were cut back, 5 bases at V and 6 bases at J, with 19 bases in the middle. Germline V CDR1 and CDR2: SNHLY, FYNNEI. DNA for the CDR3: TGTGCCAGCAGTTCTGACAGGCCCCCGCTCTCCGGGGAGCTGTTTTTT. Amino acid sequence: CASSSDRPPLSGELFF.

This sequence joins TRBV9 and TRBJ2-1; 7 nucleotides align to TRBD2. Looked up from germline, CDR1 is SGDLS and CDR2 is YYNGEE. V trimming: 5 bases; J trimming: 3 bases; junction bases outside the gene matches: 8. The CDR3 sequence is 15 residues long. CDR3 nucleotide sequence: TGTGCCAGCAGTGGGAGGGCGGGGTTCTACAATGAGCAGTTCTTC. Translation gives CASSGRAGFYNEQFF. Full variable domain (missing parts from reference TRBV9 and TRBJ2-1): DSGVTQTPKHLITATGQRVTLRCSPRSGDLSVYWYQQSLDQGLQFLIQYYNGEERAKGNILERFSAQQFPDLHSELNLSSLELGDSALYFCASSGRAGFYNEQFFGPGTRLTVL.